The count of the clone carrying this TCR beta chain is one. This entry is derived from a study of control samples from healthy donors and cancer patients. V shed 0 bases and J shed 3 bases, with 3 bases lying between them. CDR3 length: 13 residues. Germline CDR1 is LNHNV and CDR2 is YYDKDF (reference sequence). Sequenced by immunoSEQ multiplex PCR; TCRdb stores in-frame clones only, minus some. The table lists around 76,000 clones, roughly 94% of them singletons. The TCR sequence derives from a woman aged 40-49 years in good health. The sample was blood. J is TRBJ1-5 and V is TRBV15, with unresolved D. For the CDR3, the DNA is TGTGCCACCAGCAGAGATTTCAATCAGCCCCAGCATTTT. It yields the protein CATSRDFNQPQHF.